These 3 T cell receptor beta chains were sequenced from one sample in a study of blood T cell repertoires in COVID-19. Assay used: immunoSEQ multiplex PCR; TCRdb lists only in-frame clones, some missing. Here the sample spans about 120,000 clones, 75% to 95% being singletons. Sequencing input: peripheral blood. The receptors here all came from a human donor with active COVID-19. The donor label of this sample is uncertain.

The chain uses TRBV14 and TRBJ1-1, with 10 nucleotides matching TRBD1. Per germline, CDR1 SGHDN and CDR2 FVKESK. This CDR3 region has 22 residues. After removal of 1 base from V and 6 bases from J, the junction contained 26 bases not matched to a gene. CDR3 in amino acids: CASSQVSLRRTGGLFRDAEAFF. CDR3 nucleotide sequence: TGTGCCAGCAGCCAAGTCTCCCTTCGGCGGACAGGGGGACTGTTCCGGGATGCTGAAGCTTTCTTT.

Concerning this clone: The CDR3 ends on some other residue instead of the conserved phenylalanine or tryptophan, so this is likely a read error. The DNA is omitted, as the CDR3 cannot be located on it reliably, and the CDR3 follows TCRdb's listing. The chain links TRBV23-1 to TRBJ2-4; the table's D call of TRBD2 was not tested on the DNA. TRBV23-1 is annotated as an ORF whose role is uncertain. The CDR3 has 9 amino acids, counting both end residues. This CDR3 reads CASSQLLVR.

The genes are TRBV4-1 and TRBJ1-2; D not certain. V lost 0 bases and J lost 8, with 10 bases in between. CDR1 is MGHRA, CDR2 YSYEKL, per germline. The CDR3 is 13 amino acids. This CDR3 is CASSQDLLRGYTF. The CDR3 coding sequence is TGCGCCAGCAGCCAAGACTTGCTGAGGGGCTACACCTTC.